This TCR beta chain derives from a study of Tregs in tolerant kidney transplant recipients. General study findings and limits: The small number of patients limits these findings pending further validation. The most relevant donor-specific Treg TCRbeta repertoire apparently came from expansion with activated donor B cells. Biological reproducibility was not directly addressed in this study.

TCRdb keeps only in-frame clones here, not all; method: immunoSEQ multiplex PCR. The sample yields 240,000 or so clones, approximately 84% seen once. This clone was seen a single time. Its antigen is undetermined. Thawed PBMCs were FACS-sorted into unstimulated CD4+CD25+CD127- regulatory T cells, CD4+CD25- non-regulatory cells, CD4 and CD8 cells. The sequencing input was CD4+ T cells from blood. The TCR originated in a human donor in good health.

The CDR3 sequence: CASRKGSDSNQPQHF. The CDR3 coding sequence is TGCGCCAGCAGGAAGGGGTCGGATAGCAATCAGCCCCAGCATTTT. V is TRBV5-1 and J is TRBJ1-5, with D perhaps matching TRBD1 (5 bases). The CDR3 totals 15 residues. The germline V gene has CDR1 SGHRS and CDR2 YFSETQ. Trimming cost V 5 bases and J 0 bases, with 12 bases left between them.